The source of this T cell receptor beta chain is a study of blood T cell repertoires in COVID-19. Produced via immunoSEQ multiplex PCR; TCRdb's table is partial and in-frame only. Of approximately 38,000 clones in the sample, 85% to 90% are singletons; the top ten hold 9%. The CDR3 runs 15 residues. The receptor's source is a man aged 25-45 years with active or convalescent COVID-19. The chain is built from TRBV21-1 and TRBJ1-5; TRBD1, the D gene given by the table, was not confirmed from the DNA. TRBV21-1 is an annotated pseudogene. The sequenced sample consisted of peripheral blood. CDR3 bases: TGTGCCAGCAGGAGACAGGGGGGAAGCAATCAGCCCCAGCATTTT. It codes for CASRRQGGSNQPQHF.